A selection of T cell receptor beta chains follows, all from one sample in a study of graft-versus-host responses after intestinal transplantation. Produced via immunoSEQ multiplex PCR; TCRdb's table is partial and in-frame only. The top ten hold roughly 3.6% of the sample, which has 40,000 or so clones, roughly 87% seen once. Sequencing was performed on PBMCs, taken 1070 days after transplant. The source of these receptors is a human patient who received an intestinal transplant, so some T cells may come from the graft donor. The CDR3 runs from the conserved cysteine through the conserved F or W. The D gene is left open where the match is weak. Part of the rows lack a size; the others show once, few, many or a class for expanded clones.

TGTGCCAGCAGCGTATCACAGGGTTCGGAGACCCAGTACTTC,CASSVSQGSETQYF,TRBV9,14,-,TRBJ2-5,once
TGTGCCAGCAGCTTAAAGACAGGGGCTAATGAAAAACTGTTTTTT,CASSLKTGANEKLFF,TRBV7-9,15,TRBD1,TRBJ1-4,-
TGTGCCACTGCGGCCGGGACAGGCCAAGAGACCCAGTACTTC,CATAAGTGQETQYF,TRBV19,14,TRBD1,TRBJ2-5,-
TGCGCCAGCAGCTCCCACCCCCAGGCCAATTCACCCCTCCACTTT,CASSSHPQANSPLHF,TRBV4-1,15,-,TRBJ1-6,-
TGTGCCAGCAGCCAGGGCCTCTATAATTCACCCCTCCACTTT,CASSQGLYNSPLHF,TRBV14,14,-,TRBJ1-6,-
TGTGCCAGCAGCCTGACAGGGGGCACTGAAGCTTTCTTT,CASSLTGGTEAFF,TRBV13,13,TRBD1,TRBJ1-1,-
TGTGCCAGCAGTTCCCTCGCGGGCACAGATACGCAGTATTTT,CASSSLAGTDTQYF,TRBV27,14,-,TRBJ2-3,-
TGTGCCAGTAGTATAGGGGGACAGGGGGCAGAGACCCAGTACTTC,CASSIGGQGAETQYF,TRBV19,15,TRBD1,TRBJ2-5,-
TGTGCCAGCAGGGTCCCCACTGAAGCTTTCTTT,CASRVPTEAFF,TRBV11-2,11,-,TRBJ1-1,few
TGTGCCAGTAGTATAAGGGAGAGTAGCAATCAGCCCCAGCATTTT,CASSIRESSNQPQHF,TRBV19,15,-,TRBJ1-5,-
TGTGCCAGCAGCCCCGCCGGGACAAGGGACGCAGATACGCAGTATTTT,CASSPAGTRDADTQYF,TRBV7-9,16,-,TRBJ2-3,-
TGTGCCAGTAGTCTTAACAGACGGGAGACCCAGTACTTC,CASSLNRRETQYF,TRBV19,13,-,TRBJ2-5,-
TGTGCCAGCAGAGCAGGGGGCACTGAAGCTTTCTTT,CASRAGGTEAFF,TRBV28,12,TRBD1,TRBJ1-1,-
TGTGCCAGCAGCTTAGCCAGGGCTGGCGGGGAGCTGTTTTTT,CASSLARAGGELFF,TRBV7-2,14,-,TRBJ2-2,-
TGTGCCAGCAGCGTATCCGGGAATACTAATGAAAAACTGTTTTTT,CASSVSGNTNEKLFF,TRBV9,15,-,TRBJ1-4,-
TGTGCCAGCAGCTCACGGACAGGGAACGAGCAGTACTTC,CASSSRTGNEQYF,TRBV11-2,13,TRBD1,TRBJ2-7,once
TGTGCCATCAGTCGGATCCAGGAGAGCTATGGCTACACCTTC,CAISRIQESYGYTF,TRBV10-3,14,-,TRBJ1-2,-
TGTGCCAGCAGCCCCCTTGGAGGGAACTATGGCTACACCTTC,CASSPLGGNYGYTF,TRBV4-2,14,-,TRBJ1-2,-
TGTGCCAGCAGCCCCCCGGGGGGCTCTGGAAACACCATATATTTT,CASSPPGGSGNTIYF,TRBV28,15,-,TRBJ1-3,-
TGTGCCAGTAGTCCCGCCGAGCCAAATGAGCAGTTCTTC,CASSPAEPNEQFF,TRBV19,13,-,TRBJ2-1,-